The present entry profiles one TCR beta chain with its context. The target antigen is unknown. The data derive from a study of CD8 T cells in Susac syndrome. General observations from the study: An acknowledgment was made by the study that its TCR sequencing and HLA analysis involved relatively few individuals.

V was pared by 4 bases and J by 4 bases, with 4 bases of the junction left unmatched. Germline CDR1 SGHRS, CDR2 YFSETQ. CDR3 length: 15 amino acids. Negative isolation yielded the CD8+ and CD4+ T cells, while FACS enriched the TEMRA cells. An input of roughly 0.45 to 1 ug of RNA was subjected to reverse transcription using random hexamers. Amplification of TCR beta CDR3 was carried out by immunoSEQ multiplex PCR, which covered 54 Vbeta and 13 Jbeta segments. TCRdb called the immunoSEQ multiplex PCR reads again in MiXCR, with one record for every CDR3 protein. The data show about 110,000 distinct CDR3 sequences, roughly 95% seen once.

The sequenced material came from CD4+ T cells from PBMCs. This TCR was recovered from a human donor in good health. The chain employs TRBV5-1 and TRBJ2-3; 12 bases line up with TRBD2. The CDR3, as DNA: TGCGCCAGCAGCCAGACTAGCGGGGGAGCAGATACGCAGTATTTT. Protein sequence: CASSQTSGGADTQYF.